This is a list of T cell receptor beta chains from one sample in a study of monozygotic twins with inflammatory bowel disease. TCRdb re-called the 5' RACE reads; one entry per CDR3 protein, DNA not given. The listing contains 350,000 to 550,000 distinct CDR3 sequences. The sequencing input was blood. The source is a human donor with ulcerative colitis or Crohn's disease, or a healthy co-twin of an affected twin (not recorded which). CDR3s include the opening cysteine and the closing phenylalanine or tryptophan.

v_gene	j_gene	CDR3aa
TRBV10-3	TRBJ1-2	CAISDGTGFGYTF
TRBV3-1	TRBJ2-1	CASSQVHPQGAEQFF
TRBV3-1	TRBJ2-1	CASSRRVEYEQFF
TRBV6-2/TRBV6-3	TRBJ2-7	CASSYPTFGGYEQYF
TRBV7-9	TRBJ2-4	CASSLTGLGQNENIQYF
TRBV20-1	TRBJ1-1	CSAPGQTNTEAFF
TRBV29-1	TRBJ1-5	CSVAGSDQPQHF
TRBV19	TRBJ1-5	CASGGGQPQHF
TRBV10-3	TRBJ1-2	CAISEPGTGASNGYTF
TRBV2	TRBJ2-3	CASSEGQASTDTQYF
TRBV7-8	TRBJ2-1	CASSLERAVNNEQFF
TRBV9	TRBJ1-1	CASSVNVVNTEAFF
TRBV18	TRBJ2-1	CASSPNPQRGNEQFF
TRBV5-1	TRBJ2-1	CASSWSGTAAYNEQFF
TRBV5-1	TRBJ2-7	CASSQDGVPYEQYF
TRBV5-1	TRBJ1-1	CASSLRWLGADTEAFF
TRBV10-3	TRBJ2-2	CAISGQGKRGAGELFF
TRBV5-1	TRBJ1-2	CASSTSRDPSGYTF
TRBV29-1	TRBJ1-4	CSVADREENEKLFF
TRBV9	TRBJ1-2	CASSGGQAIYGYTF
TRBV9	TRBJ1-2	CASSVKVPHGERYTF
TRBV2	TRBJ1-4	CASRVSSLNEKLFF
TRBV6-5	TRBJ2-7	CASSYSAGGPHEQYF
TRBV12-3/TRBV12-4	TRBJ2-5	CASSFRQGNSETQYF
TRBV2	TRBJ1-6	CASSASQGPNSPLHF
TRBV5-1	TRBJ2-7	CASSLVSSGTQYEQYF
TRBV12-3/TRBV12-4	TRBJ1-5	CASSFGTLSNQPQHF
TRBV4-1	TRBJ1-2	CASSQESVAQSSSYTF
TRBV12-3/TRBV12-4	TRBJ2-3	CASSLLAGTQYF
TRBV28	TRBJ1-2	CATPRGSGANYGYTF
TRBV20-1	TRBJ1-2	CSARTGSSGYTF
TRBV6-6	TRBJ1-2	CATLIRDSPYGYTF
TRBV29-1	TRBJ2-7	CSVEDLGAESSTVEQYF
TRBV6-5	TRBJ1-1	CASSSQGGITEAFF
TRBV7-9	TRBJ2-7	CASSPTDVFTYEQYF
TRBV5-1	TRBJ2-7	CASSLSDRRGELYF
TRBV20-1	TRBJ2-7	CSARDGTSGPYEQYF
TRBV6-5	TRBJ1-6	CASSYSPLDSRVPLHF
TRBV5-4	TRBJ2-5	CASSASGGPQETQYF
TRBV20-1	TRBJ2-2	CSARALLAANTGELFF
TRBV7-2	TRBJ1-2	CASSLQAGDGGYTF
TRBV7-2	TRBJ2-2	CASSPGQGASNTGELFF
TRBV18	TRBJ2-1	CASSPPGNRVSEEQFF
TRBV6-1	TRBJ2-7	CASSENRREQYF
TRBV20-1	TRBJ1-3	CSARDRTGNGNTIYF
TRBV6-1	TRBJ1-1	CASSTIPRFTEAFF
TRBV6-1	TRBJ1-1	CASSWTGKAFF
TRBV6-1	TRBJ2-7	CASSEVSGLGEQYF
TRBV10-3	TRBJ2-7	CAISRQTDHYEQYF
TRBV29-1	TRBJ1-5	CSVVGGNSNQPQHF
TRBV4-3	TRBJ1-6	CASSQDPQSDNSPLHF
TRBV29-1	TRBJ1-2	CSVTVDRGNYGYTF
TRBV9	TRBJ2-1	CASSVATSAVLRGNEQFF
TRBV20-1	TRBJ2-2	CSATPRGPGELFF
TRBV25-1	TRBJ2-2	CASSEGGFTGELFF
TRBV20-1	TRBJ1-4	CSASLPGSSLFF
TRBV12-3/TRBV12-4	TRBJ2-3	CASSLGAFGTDTQYF